This T cell receptor (beta chain) came from a study of blood T cell repertoires in COVID-19. Background on the study: From the United States, Italy and Spain came samples of acute and convalescent COVID-19. T cells, B-cell-depleted T cells, or PBMCs supplied cDNA or gDNA.

CDR3 length: 15 amino acids. Germline V gene lookup returns CDR1 SEHNR and CDR2 FQNEAQ (reference sequence). With 4 bases removed from V and 0 bases from J, the gap between germline ends came to 10 bases. In the study's own analysis: Amplification with reference gene primers provided the estimates of nucleated cell counts. Libraries were prepared by immunoSEQ multiplex PCR; TCRdb keeps only in-frame clonotypes and omits some of them. Clonal size and the V and J genes are those of that table, whereas D and trimming came from the DNA. Of approximately 56,000 clones in the sample, 65% to 85% were seen once. Seattle participants joined during active infection and were tracked over time.

The chain has TRBV7-9 and TRBJ2-1; tentative D call: TRBD2 (6 bases). The sample comprised peripheral blood. The TCR comes from a woman older than 75 with COVID-19, enrolled during active disease. The chain's CDR3 is CASSSGVGSYNEQFF. The CDR3 bases are TGTGCCAGCAGCTCGGGAGTTGGCTCCTACAATGAGCAGTTCTTC.